This record looks at one T cell receptor (beta chain) sequence and its context. This clonotype was recorded a few times. This receptor's antigen is unknown. One base away there is no much larger clone; base qualities are not given. Library preparation was by UMI-ligation and nested PCR. The beta constant-region primer consisted of an equimolar mixture of two oligonucleotides that together covered TRBC1 and TRBC2. T4 RNA ligase 1 ligated a single-stranded oligonucleotide carrying the SP2 primer and a 12-nucleotide UMI to the cDNA 3' end. The ligated cDNA went through four rounds of PCR with nested alpha and beta constant-region primers together with the SP2 primer. The ligation reaction was kept at 16 degrees C for about 19-24 hours. PCR2 was typically performed as a SYBR Green qPCR and was stopped at a predetermined threshold so that over-amplification was prevented. Apart from the first purification, every purification step used Agencourt AMPure XP magnetic beads. Libraries were quantified by Qubit and checked on a TapeStation, with a main peak expected near 650 bp. Pooled libraries were sequenced on an Illumina MiSeq using v2 2x251 paired-end kits, and typically about 0.9-2.1 million reads were obtained per sample. Each sample library was pooled at 4 to 5 nM, and about 4.5-7% PhiX was included to improve cluster recognition. Processing in the source paper ran as follows. Using tag matching that tolerated one base-pair mismatch, Decombinator assigned V and J genes to FASTQ reads that had been processed by Demultiplexor. By using UMIs, Collapsinator corrected both sequencing errors and the frequency errors caused by PCR heterogeneity. TCRs were translated and CDR3s were extracted from the conserved cysteine to the FGXG phenylalanine by CDR3Translator, with non-productive sequences being flagged. Repertoires were subsampled to equal numbers of UMI-defined TCRs before Gini, Shannon entropy and inverse Simpson indices were calculated. Clonotype abundance distributions were fitted to a power law by maximum likelihood within the linear range. When run on a single naive CD8 sample, MIGEC and the pipeline yielded similar UMI counts, similar unique TCR numbers and similar clonal distributions. One analysis removed from the naive repertoire any naive TCRs that were also present in any memory subset from the same donor. A set of 7,322 CMV-associated CDR3 sequences, compiled from VDJdb and a published dataset, was used to search the repertoires. The public reads were quality trimmed at Q25 with fastp and then assembled into clones with MiXCR by TCRdb, keeping productive beta chains. Here each entry gathers all rows of one CDR3 protein and keeps the most common genes and DNA. The authors' filters were not applied to this entry. Within this sample are 130,000 to 150,000 distinct CDR3 sequences, with about a sixth of them counted one time only. Approximately 0.13% of the sample lies in the top ten.

CDR1 SGHDT and CDR2 YYEEEE are derived from the germline V gene. The cysteine opens and the phenylalanine closes a CDR3 of 18 amino acids. The CDR3 DNA has 54 bases and is translated from base 1. Trimming removed 0 bases from V and 1 base from J, leaving 19 bases between the germline ends. The data were taken from a study of naive and memory T cell subsets (dated by TCRdb to about 2017). A note on the overall study: The study applied an open-source, UMI-based TCR alpha and beta sequencing pipeline to sorted naive and memory peripheral blood T cell subsets. The functional CMV T cell responses agreed completely with IgG serology results. RNA was DNase-treated and reverse transcribed with TCR constant-region primers, mostly using SuperScript III.

General conclusions and limits of the study: No ground truth was available to validate the repertoire findings for the naive and memory subsets. Each clonotype was defined as a single alpha or beta chain sequence rather than as a paired alpha/beta receptor. After error correction, only a single occurrence was seen for over 85% of naive TCR sequences, so much steeper abundance distributions were produced than in memory subsets. A few larger clonotypes were present in naive repertoires, especially CD8 naive repertoires, and these clonotypes were possibly memory cells re-expressing CD45RA. A power law was followed by TCR abundance, with an exponent that differed between naive and memory subsets but was consistent across the three individuals. RNA-based TCR counts may be influenced by expression changes linked to T cell activation and differentiation. Gini index rose and Shannon and inverse Simpson diversity fell from naive through CM, EM and EMRA in both CD4 and CD8 cells.

TCR alpha and beta chain libraries were amplified separately from the second PCR step onward. The CMV status of each donor was determined by measuring IFNgamma production from CD4+ T cells after fresh PBMCs had been stimulated overnight with CMV viral lysate. CD4 T cells were positively selected using Miltenyi beads, after which CD8 T cells were positively selected from the CD4-negative fraction. Cells were stained for CD3, CD4, CD8, CD45RA, CD27 and a live/dead dye and were sorted on a BD Aria II into four subsets based on CD45RA and CD27. A few healthy volunteers provided blood, and each donor's sample was split into CD4 and CD8 T cells and then further divided into four differentiation subsets. Around 130 ml of peripheral blood was collected from each donor, and PBMC were isolated from the blood using Ficoll-Paque PLUS density-gradient centrifugation. The sorted cells were lysed in RLT buffer, after which RNA was extracted using a Qiagen RNeasy kit and kept at -80 degrees C.

The chain is encoded by TRBV5-6 joined to TRBJ1-2; a tentative D match to TRBD1 spans 5 bases. The sequence came from a human donor in good health. The material sequenced was naive CD4+ T cells from blood. Interpreted using the paper, the cell subset or site label stands for: naive T cells, CD45RA high CD27+. The encoded CDR3 is CASSLDRTIYNVNYGYTF. The DNA is TGTGCCAGCAGCTTGGACAGGACCATATATAACGTTAACTATGGCTACACCTTC.